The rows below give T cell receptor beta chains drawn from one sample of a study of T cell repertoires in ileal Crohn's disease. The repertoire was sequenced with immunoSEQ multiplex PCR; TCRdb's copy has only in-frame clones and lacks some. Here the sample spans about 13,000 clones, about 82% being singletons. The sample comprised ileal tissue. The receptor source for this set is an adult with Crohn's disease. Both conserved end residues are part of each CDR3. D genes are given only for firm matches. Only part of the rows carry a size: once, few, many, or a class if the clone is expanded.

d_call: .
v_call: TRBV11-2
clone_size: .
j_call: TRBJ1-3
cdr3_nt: TGTGCCAGCAGCTTAGTCGTAGGGGCGATCGGAAACACCATATATTTT
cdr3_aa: CASSLVVGAIGNTIYF

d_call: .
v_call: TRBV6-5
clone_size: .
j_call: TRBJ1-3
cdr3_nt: TGTGCCAGCAGCAAGGAGAGACCCTCTGGAAACACCATATATTTT
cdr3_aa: CASSKERPSGNTIYF

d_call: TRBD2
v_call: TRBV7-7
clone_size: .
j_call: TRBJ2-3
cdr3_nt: TGTGCTAGCAGCTTAGGCGGACTAGCGGCAGATACGCAGTATTTT
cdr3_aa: CASSLGGLAADTQYF

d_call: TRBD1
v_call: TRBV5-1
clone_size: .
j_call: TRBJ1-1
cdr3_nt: TGCGCCAGCAGCTGGGACAGGAGTATTGAAGCTTTCTTT
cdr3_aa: CASSWDRSIEAFF

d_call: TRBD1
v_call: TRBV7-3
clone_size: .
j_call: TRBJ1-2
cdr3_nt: TGTGCCAGCAGCCCCGGGACAGGGGGCGGGTATGGCTACACCTTC
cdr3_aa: CASSPGTGGGYGYTF

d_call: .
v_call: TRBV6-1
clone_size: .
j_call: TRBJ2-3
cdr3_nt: TGTGCCAGCAGTGAAGTAGTCCGGGGGTCCAAGCAGTATTTT
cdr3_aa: CASSEVVRGSKQYF

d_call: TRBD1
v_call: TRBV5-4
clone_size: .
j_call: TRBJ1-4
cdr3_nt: TGTGCCAGCAGCTTACAGGGGTCGGGGGTAGATGAAAAACTGTTTTTT
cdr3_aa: CASSLQGSGVDEKLFF

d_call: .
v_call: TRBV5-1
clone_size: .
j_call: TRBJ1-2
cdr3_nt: TGCGCCAGCAGTCCGATAGGGGGATCCTACACCTTC
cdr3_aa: CASSPIGGSYTF

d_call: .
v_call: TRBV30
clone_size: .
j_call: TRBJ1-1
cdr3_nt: TGTGCCTGGAGTCAACAGGGCAAGACTGAAGCTTTCTTT
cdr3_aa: CAWSQQGKTEAFF

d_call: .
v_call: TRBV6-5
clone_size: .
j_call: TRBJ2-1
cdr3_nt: TGTGCCAGCAGAACCCATAGTACGGGAGAGTATGAGCAGTTCTTC
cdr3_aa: CASRTHSTGEYEQFF

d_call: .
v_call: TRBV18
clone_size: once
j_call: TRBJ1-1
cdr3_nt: TGTGCCAGCTCATTAGCGGGGGCGAACACTGAAGCTTTCTTT
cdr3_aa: CASSLAGANTEAFF

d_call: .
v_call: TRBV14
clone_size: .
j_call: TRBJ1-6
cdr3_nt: TGTGCCAGCAGCCAGCTTCAGGGTACTTCACCCCTCCACTTT
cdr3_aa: CASSQLQGTSPLHF

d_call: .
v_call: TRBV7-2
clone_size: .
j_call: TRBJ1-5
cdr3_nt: TGTGCCAGCAGCTCCATCACTGGGGGGATCCAGCATTTT
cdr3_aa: CASSSITGGIQHF

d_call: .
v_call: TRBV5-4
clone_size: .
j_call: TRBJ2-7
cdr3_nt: TGTGCCAGCAGCCCGGTTCGGGGAAACTACGAGCAGTACTTC
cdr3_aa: CASSPVRGNYEQYF

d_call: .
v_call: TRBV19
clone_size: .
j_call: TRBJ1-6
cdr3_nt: TGTGCCAGTAGACAGGCCGTTTACTATAATTCACCCCTCCACTTT
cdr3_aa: CASRQAVYYNSPLHF

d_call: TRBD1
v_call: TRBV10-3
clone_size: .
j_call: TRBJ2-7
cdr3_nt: TGTGCCATCAGTAATAGACAGGGAAGCGACGAGCAGTACTTC
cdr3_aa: CAISNRQGSDEQYF

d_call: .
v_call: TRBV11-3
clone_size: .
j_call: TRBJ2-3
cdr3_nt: TGTGCCAGCAGCTCAGGAGGGTCAGATACGCAGTATTTT
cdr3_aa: CASSSGGSDTQYF

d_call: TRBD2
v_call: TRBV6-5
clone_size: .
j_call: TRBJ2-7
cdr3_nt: TGTGCCAGCAGGCCCGGGACTAGCGGATCCTACGAGCAGTACTTC
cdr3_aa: CASRPGTSGSYEQYF

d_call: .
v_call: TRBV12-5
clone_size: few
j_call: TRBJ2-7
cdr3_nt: TGTGCTATTTCGAGGTGGGGGCTGGACGAGCAGTACTTC
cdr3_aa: CAISRWGLDEQYF

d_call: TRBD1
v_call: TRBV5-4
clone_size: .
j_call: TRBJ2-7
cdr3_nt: TGTGCCAGCAGCTTAGATCTAGGGGGCGGCTACGAGCAGTACTTC
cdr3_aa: CASSLDLGGGYEQYF

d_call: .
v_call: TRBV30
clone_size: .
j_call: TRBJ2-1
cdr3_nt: TGTGCCTGGAGTTTCGGGGTCAATGAGCAGTTCTTC
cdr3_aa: CAWSFGVNEQFF

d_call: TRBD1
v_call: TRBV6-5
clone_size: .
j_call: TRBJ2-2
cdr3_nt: TGTGCCAGCAGTTACCCGGGACAGGGAAACACCGGGGAGCTGTTTTTT
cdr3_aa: CASSYPGQGNTGELFF

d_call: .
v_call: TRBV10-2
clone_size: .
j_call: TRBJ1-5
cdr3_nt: TGCGCCAGGATGACAATAGGCTTGGCATACGATCAGCCCCAGCATTTT
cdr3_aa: CARMTIGLAYDQPQHF

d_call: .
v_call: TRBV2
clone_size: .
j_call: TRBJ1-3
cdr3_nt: TGTGCCAGCAGTGCGGAGGAGGGAAACACCATATATTTT
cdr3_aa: CASSAEEGNTIYF

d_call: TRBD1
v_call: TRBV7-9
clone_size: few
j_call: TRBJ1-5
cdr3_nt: TGTGCCAGCAGCCCAGGGACAGGGGGGTATCAGCCCCAGCATTTT
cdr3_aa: CASSPGTGGYQPQHF

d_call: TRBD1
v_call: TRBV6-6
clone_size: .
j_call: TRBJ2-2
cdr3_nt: TGTGCCAGCAGTTACTCGAGGGACAGGGGCACCGGGGAGCTGTTTTTT
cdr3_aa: CASSYSRDRGTGELFF

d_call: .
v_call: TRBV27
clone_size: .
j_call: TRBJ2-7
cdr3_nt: TGTGCCAGCGAAGGTCCGGGGGTTGGAGAGCAGTACTTC
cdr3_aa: CASEGPGVGEQYF

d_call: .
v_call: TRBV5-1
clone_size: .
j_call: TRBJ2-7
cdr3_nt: TGCGCCAGCAGCCCAGGGGCTGCGCCTCCCTACGAGCAGTACTTC
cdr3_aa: CASSPGAAPPYEQYF

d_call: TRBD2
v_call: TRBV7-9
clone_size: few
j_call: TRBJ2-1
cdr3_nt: TGTGCCAGCAGCTTAAATGGCGGGGGTCCAAACAATGAGCAGTTCTTC
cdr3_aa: CASSLNGGGPNNEQFF

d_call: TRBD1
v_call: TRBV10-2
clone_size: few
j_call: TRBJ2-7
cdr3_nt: TGCGCCAGCAGTGAGTCGAAAGGACAGGGTCCGGGCGAGCAGTACTTC
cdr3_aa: CASSESKGQGPGEQYF

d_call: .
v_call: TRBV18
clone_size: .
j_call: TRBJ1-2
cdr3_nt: TGTGCCAGCTCACCACGGGGGCCGAACTATGGCTACACCTTC
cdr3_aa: CASSPRGPNYGYTF

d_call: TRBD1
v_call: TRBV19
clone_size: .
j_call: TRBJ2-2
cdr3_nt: TGTGCCAGTAGTCTTTACAGGGGGCAGGTCGGGGAGCTGTTTTTT
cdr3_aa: CASSLYRGQVGELFF

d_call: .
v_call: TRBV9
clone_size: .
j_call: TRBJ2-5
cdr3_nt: TGTGCCAGCAGCGTTACACTAGCCCCAATAGAGACCCAGTACTTC
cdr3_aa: CASSVTLAPIETQYF

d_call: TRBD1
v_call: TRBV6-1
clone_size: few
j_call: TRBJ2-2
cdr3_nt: TGTGCCAGCAACAACAGGGGGAACACCGGGGAGCTGTTTTTT
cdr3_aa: CASNNRGNTGELFF

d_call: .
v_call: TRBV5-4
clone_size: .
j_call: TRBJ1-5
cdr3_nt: TGTGCCAGCAGCTACAATAGCAATCAGCCCCAGCATTTT
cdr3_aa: CASSYNSNQPQHF

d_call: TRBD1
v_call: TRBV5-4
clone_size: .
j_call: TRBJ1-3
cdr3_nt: TGTGCCAGCCGCATTGGGGGACAGGGCGGAAACACCATATATTTT
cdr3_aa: CASRIGGQGGNTIYF

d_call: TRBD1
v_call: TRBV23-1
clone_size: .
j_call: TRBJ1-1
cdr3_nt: TGCGCCAGCAGTCGCTCCCTGACAGGGATGAACACTGAAGCTTTCTTT
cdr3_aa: CASSRSLTGMNTEAFF

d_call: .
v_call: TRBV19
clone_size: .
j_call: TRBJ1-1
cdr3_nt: TGTGCCAGTGCCCCACAGAACACTGAAGCTTTCTTT
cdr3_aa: CASAPQNTEAFF

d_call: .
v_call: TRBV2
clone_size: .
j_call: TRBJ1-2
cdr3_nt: TGTGCCAGCAATCGAGATCGCTATGGCTACACCTTC
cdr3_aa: CASNRDRYGYTF

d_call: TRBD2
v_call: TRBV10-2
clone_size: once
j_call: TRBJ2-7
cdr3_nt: TGCGCCAGCAGTCCGAAGACTAGCGGGAGGGAGTACTTC
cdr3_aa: CASSPKTSGREYF

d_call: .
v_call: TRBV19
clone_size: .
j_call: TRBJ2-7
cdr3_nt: TGTGCCAGTAGTACTTTCGGGGGTTACGAGCAGTACTTC
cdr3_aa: CASSTFGGYEQYF

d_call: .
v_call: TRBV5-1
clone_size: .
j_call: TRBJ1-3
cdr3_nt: TGCGCCAGCAGCTTGCCGGGCTCTGGAAACACCATATATTTT
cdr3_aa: CASSLPGSGNTIYF

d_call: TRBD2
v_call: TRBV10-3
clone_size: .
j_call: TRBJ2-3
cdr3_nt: TGTGCCATCAGCACGACTAGCGGGAGGGCCGGGACAGATACGCAGTATTTT
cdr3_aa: CAISTTSGRAGTDTQYF

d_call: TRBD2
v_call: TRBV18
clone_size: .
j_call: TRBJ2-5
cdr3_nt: TGTGCCAGCTCACCACCGCGGGGGGCAGGAGAGACCCAGTACTTC
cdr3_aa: CASSPPRGAGETQYF

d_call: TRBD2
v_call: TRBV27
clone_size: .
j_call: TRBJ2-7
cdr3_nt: TGTGCCAGCAAAATTTCCTCCCTAGCGGGAGATTGGTACGAGCAGTACTTC
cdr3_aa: CASKISSLAGDWYEQYF

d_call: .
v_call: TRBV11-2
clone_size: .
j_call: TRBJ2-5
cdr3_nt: TGTGCCAGCAGCTCCCGACAGGCCGCCAATCAAGAGACCCAGTACTTC
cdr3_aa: CASSSRQAANQETQYF

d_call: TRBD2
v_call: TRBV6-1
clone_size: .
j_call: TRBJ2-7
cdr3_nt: TGTGCCAGCAGTGCCTGGGGAGCGGGGGAATACGAGCAGTACTTC
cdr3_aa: CASSAWGAGEYEQYF

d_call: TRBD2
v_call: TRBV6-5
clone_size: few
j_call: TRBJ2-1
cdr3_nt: TGTGCCAGCAGTCCTTCCAACGGGAGGGATAGTGAGCAGTTCTTC
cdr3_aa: CASSPSNGRDSEQFF

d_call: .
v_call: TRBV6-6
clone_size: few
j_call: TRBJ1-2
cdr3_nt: TGTGCCAGCAGTTACGACGACAGCTTAGGTGGCTACACCTTC
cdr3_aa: CASSYDDSLGGYTF

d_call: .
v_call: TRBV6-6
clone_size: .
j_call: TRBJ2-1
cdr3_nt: TGTGCCAGCAGTTACTCGAGAGAGAATGAGCAGTTCTTC
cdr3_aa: CASSYSRENEQFF

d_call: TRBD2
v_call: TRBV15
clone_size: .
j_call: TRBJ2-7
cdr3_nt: TGTGCCACCAGCAGGGGGGGCGGGGGGCTTTACGAGCAGTACTTC
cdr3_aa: CATSRGGGGLYEQYF

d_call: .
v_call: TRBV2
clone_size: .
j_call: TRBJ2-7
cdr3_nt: TGTGCCAGCTGTCGGAATGGGGCCTCCGAGCAGTACTTC
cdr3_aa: CASCRNGASEQYF

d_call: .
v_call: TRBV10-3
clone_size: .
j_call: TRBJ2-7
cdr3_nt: TGTGCCATCAGTGAGTCAACTGCCACCACCTACGAGCAGTACTTC
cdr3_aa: CAISESTATTYEQYF

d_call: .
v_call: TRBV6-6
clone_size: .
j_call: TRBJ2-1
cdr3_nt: TGTGCCAGCAGTCGAAGCGACTCCTACAATGAGCAGTTCTTC
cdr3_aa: CASSRSDSYNEQFF

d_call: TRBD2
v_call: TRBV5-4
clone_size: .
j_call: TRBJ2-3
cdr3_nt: TGTGCCAGTAGAACGGAAGCGGGACTAAGCACAGATACGCAGTATTTT
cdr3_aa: CASRTEAGLSTDTQYF

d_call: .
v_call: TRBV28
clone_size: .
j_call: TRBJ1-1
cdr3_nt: TGTGCCAGCAGTTTATCGACAGGTCAAGCTTTCTTT
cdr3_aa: CASSLSTGQAFF